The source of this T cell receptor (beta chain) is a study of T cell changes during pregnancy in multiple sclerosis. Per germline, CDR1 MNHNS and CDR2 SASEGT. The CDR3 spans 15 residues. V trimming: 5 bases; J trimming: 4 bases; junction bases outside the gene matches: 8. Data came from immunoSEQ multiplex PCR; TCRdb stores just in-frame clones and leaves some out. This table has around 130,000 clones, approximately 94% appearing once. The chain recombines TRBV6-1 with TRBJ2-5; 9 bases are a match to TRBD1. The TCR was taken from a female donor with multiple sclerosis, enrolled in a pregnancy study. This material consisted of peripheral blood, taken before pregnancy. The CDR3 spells CASSPDRGVRETQYF. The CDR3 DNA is TGTGCCAGCAGTCCCGACAGGGGGGTGAGAGAGACCCAGTACTTC.